A selection of T cell receptor beta chains follows, all from one sample in a study of blood T cell repertoires in COVID-19. Clones were sequenced by immunoSEQ multiplex PCR, and TCRdb holds only the in-frame ones, with some missing. The sample holds 210,000 or so clones, 88% seen once. Sequenced: peripheral blood. The receptors were sampled from a man between 18 and 29 years old with active or convalescent COVID-19. The conserved cysteine and the conserved F or W are not part of the CDR3 here. Each record gives: V gene, D gene, J gene, CDR3 protein. The D gene is left open where the match is weak.

TRBV5-1	TRBD2	TRBJ2-7	ASSASPGTSVSYEQY
TRBV6-6	TRBD1	TRBJ1-2	ASSRRQGVDYGYT
TRBV5-1	TRBD2	TRBJ2-7	ASSQREGLIYEQY
TRBV2	TRBD2	TRBJ2-1	ASSGGGASSYNEQF
TRBV6-5	TRBD1	TRBJ2-7	ASSWGDPDRGYEQY
TRBV6-2/TRBV6-3	TRBD1	TRBJ2-4	ASSYSGTGSFLAKNIQY
TRBV5-5	TRBD1	TRBJ2-7	ASSLDRGQY
TRBV11-2	-	TRBJ2-7	ASSLDRPPRSSYEQY
TRBV29-1	TRBD1	TRBJ2-7	SVDRTGSRY
TRBV30	TRBD2	TRBJ2-3	AWAGLAFTDTQY
TRBV9	TRBD1	TRBJ2-1	ASSTRQGSIDEQF
TRBV12-3/TRBV12-4	-	TRBJ1-1	ASTQYANTEAF
TRBV9	-	TRBJ2-1	ASSLAAYNEQF
TRBV29-1	TRBD1	TRBJ2-7	SVEGQGYEQY
TRBV30	-	TRBJ1-5	AWSVSSPNQPQH
TRBV7-9	-	TRBJ2-1	ASSLSLGQGSYNEQF
TRBV7-9	-	TRBJ2-3	ASSFGDARDTQY
TRBV10-3	TRBD1	TRBJ1-4	AISETGTANEKLF
TRBV19	-	TRBJ2-4	ASSGSNIQY
TRBV15	TRBD1	TRBJ1-4	ATSRPPGQGVEKLF
TRBV19	-	TRBJ2-5	ASSVGLPAPGETQY
TRBV3-1/TRBV3-2	-	TRBJ2-2	ASSLVRGLDTGELF
TRBV28	-	TRBJ2-7	ASSTSGTHR
TRBV27	TRBD1	TRBJ2-3	ASSLYPQGATDTQY
TRBV4-1	-	TRBJ1-1	ASSAGVLNTEAF
TRBV29-1	TRBD1	TRBJ2-5	SALTGGETQY
TRBV7-2	TRBD2	TRBJ2-7	ASSLSALAGYEQY
TRBV3-1/TRBV3-2	-	TRBJ1-3	ASGDDPSGNTIY
TRBV19	-	TRBJ1-1	ASSIVPDSNTEAF
TRBV6-1	-	TRBJ1-2	ASSDQGLSGYT
TRBV30	-	TRBJ2-3	AWSVTADTQY
TRBV7-2	-	TRBJ1-4	ASSRRFLSATNEKLF
TRBV10-3	-	TRBJ1-3	AISESIELRAGNTIY
TRBV24-1	TRBD2	TRBJ2-1	AISSGRAVNEQF
TRBV19	TRBD2	TRBJ2-1	ASSRGIGLVGHEQF
TRBV7-2	TRBD2	TRBJ2-3	ASSLWRETSDTQY
TRBV7-8	-	TRBJ1-5	ASSLDPAISNQPQH
TRBV29-1	-	TRBJ1-3	SVVEQSSGNTIY
TRBV6-5	TRBD1	TRBJ1-2	ASSYSRTGKSSYT
TRBV27	TRBD1	TRBJ2-2	ASSLDRDRDPTGELF
TRBV6-5	-	TRBJ2-7	ASSYERWAYEQY
TRBV5-6	TRBD2	TRBJ2-5	ASSSKGSGTLEETQY